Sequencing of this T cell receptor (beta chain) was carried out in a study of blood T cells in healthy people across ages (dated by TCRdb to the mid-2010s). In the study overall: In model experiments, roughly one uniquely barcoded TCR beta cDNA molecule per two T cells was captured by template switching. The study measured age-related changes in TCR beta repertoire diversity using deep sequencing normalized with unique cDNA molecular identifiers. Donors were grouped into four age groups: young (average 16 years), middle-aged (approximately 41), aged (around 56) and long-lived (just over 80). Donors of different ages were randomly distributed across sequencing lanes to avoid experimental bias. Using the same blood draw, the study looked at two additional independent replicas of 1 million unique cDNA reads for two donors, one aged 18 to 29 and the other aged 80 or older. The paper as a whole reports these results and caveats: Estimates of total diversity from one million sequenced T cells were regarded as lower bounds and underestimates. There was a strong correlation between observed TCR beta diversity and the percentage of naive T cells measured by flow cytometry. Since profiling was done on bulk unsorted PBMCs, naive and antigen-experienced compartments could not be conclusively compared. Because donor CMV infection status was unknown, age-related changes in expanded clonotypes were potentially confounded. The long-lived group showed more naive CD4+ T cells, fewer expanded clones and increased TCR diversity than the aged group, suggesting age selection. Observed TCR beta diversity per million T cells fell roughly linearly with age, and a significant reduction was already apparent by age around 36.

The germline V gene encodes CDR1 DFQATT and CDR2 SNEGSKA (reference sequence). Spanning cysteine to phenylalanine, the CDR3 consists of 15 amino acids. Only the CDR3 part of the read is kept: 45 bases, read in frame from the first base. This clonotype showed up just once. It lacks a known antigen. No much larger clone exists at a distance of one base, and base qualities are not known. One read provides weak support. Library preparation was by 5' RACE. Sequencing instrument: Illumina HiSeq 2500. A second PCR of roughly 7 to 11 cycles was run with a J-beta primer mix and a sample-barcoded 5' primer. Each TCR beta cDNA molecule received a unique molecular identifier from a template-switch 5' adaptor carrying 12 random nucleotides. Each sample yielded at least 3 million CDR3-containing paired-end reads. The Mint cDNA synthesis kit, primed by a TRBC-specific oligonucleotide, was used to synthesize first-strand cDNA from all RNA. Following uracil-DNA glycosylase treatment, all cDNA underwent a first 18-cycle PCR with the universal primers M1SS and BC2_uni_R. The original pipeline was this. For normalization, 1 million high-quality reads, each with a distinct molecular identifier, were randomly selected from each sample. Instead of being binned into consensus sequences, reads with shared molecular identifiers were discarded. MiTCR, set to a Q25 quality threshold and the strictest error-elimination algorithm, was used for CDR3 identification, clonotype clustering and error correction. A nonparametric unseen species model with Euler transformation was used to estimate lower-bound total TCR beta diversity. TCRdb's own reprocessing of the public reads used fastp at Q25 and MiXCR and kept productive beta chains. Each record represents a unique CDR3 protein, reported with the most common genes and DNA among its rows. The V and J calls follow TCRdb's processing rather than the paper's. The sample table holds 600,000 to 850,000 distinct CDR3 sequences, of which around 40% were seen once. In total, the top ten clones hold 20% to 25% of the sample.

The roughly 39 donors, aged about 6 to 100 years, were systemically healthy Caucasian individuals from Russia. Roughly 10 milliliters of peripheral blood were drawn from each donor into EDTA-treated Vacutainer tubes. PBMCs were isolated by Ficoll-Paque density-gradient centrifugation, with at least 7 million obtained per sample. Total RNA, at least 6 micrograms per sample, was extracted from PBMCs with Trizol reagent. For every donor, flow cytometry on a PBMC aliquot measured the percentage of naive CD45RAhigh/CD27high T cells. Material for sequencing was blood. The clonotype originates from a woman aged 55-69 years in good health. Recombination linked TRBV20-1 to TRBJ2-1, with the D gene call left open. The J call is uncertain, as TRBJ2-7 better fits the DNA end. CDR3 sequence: CSVSRPLSSYNEQYF. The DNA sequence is TGCAGTGTTTCCAGACCCCTGAGCTCCTACAATGAGCAGTACTTC.